This T cell receptor beta chain was captured in a study of blood T cells in healthy people across ages. The CDR3 covers 16 residues. Germline-derived CDR1 and CDR2 are SGHRS and YFSETQ. V lost 4 bases to trimming and J lost 1 base, with 16 bases between them. Then a second PCR, running roughly 7 to 11 cycles, was carried out with a sample-barcoded 5' primer and a J-beta primer mix. TCRdb called the 5' RACE reads again in MiXCR, with one record for every CDR3 protein. The sample contains 710,000 or so distinct CDR3 sequences, 22% of which appear only once. Sample donors were healthy Caucasian individuals that came from Russia, aged roughly 6 to 95.

J is TRBJ2-3 and V is TRBV5-1; no reliable D call. The origin of this receptor is a man between 65 and 85 years old in good health. The sample was blood. CDR3 sequence: CASSLPAIHGTDTQYF. CDR3 sequence (DNA): TGCGCCAGCAGCCTTCCAGCGATCCATGGCACAGATACGCAGTATTTT.